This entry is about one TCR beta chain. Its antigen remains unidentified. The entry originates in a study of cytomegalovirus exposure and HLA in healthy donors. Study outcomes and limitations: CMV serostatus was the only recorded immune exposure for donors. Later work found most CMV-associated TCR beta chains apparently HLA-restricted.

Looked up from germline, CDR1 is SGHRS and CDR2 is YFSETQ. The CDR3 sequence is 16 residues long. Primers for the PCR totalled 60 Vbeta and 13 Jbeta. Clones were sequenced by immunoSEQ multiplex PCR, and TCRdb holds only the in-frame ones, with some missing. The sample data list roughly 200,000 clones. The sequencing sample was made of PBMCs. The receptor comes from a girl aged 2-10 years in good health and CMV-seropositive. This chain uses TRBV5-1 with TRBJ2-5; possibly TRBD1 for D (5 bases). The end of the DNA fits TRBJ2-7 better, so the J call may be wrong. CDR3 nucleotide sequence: TGCGCCAGCAGCCAGGGAACTGGGGCTATCTCCTACGAGCAGTACTTC. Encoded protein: CASSQGTGAISYEQYF.